The 28 T cell receptor beta chains given below trace back to one sample, sequenced in a study of PD-L1 blockade in urothelial cancer. The repertoire was sequenced with immunoSEQ multiplex PCR; TCRdb's copy has only in-frame clones and lacks some. The repertoire consists of around 33,000 clones, with approximately 80% occurring once and the leading ten covering around 3.7%. The source material was PBMCs, sampled around atezolizumab (anti-PD-L1) treatment. The receptor set was obtained from a man aged 65 to 79 with urothelial cancer.

The rearrangement links TRBV19 to TRBJ2-1, with 7 bases identical to TRBD2. Germline V CDR1 and CDR2: LNHDA, SQIVND (reference sequence). This CDR3 has 14 amino acids. The ends lost 3 bases at V and 5 bases at J; junction bases unmatched: 4. CDR3 DNA sequence: TGTGCCAGTAGTATCCAGCGGGGAGACAATGAGCAGTTCTTC. This sequence encodes CASSIQRGDNEQFF.

The chain links TRBV4-2 to TRBJ1-5, with D uncertain. Trimming removed 0 bases from V and 6 bases from J, with 12 bases in between. Germline CDR1 and CDR2: LGHNA and YNFKEQ. The CDR3 has 15 amino acids. The CDR3 sequence: CASSQEFGVSQPQHF. Written as DNA, the CDR3 is TGTGCCAGCAGCCAAGAATTCGGGGTCTCTCAGCCCCAGCATTTT.

The rearrangement joins TRBV5-4 to TRBJ2-5; 9 positions agree with TRBD1. V lost 4 bases and J lost 4; bases outside the gene matches: 8. CDR1 is SGHNT and CDR2 is YYREEE in the germline V gene (reference sequence). The CDR3 extends over 15 amino acids. The chain's CDR3 is CASSGTGPGGETQYF. The CDR3 coding sequence is TGTGCCAGCAGCGGGACAGGGCCCGGAGGAGAGACCCAGTACTTC. The full variable domain, completed using reference TRBV5-4 and TRBJ2-5, is ETGVTQSPTHLIKTRGQQVTLRCSSQSGHNTVSWYQQALGQGPQFIFQYYREEENGRGNFPPRFSGLQFPNYSSELNVNALELDDSALYLCASSGTGPGGETQYFGPGTRLLVL.

The chain carries TRBV18 and TRBJ1-2; D call uncertain. Trimming left V 0 bases short and J 3 bases short, with 14 bases between. The length of the CDR3 is 16 residues. Germline-derived CDR1 and CDR2 are KGHSH and LQKENI. CDR3 coding DNA: TGTGCCAGCTCACCACCGAGGGCCCGCAAGGACTATGGCTACACCTTC. It codes for CASSPPRARKDYGYTF.

For the CDR3, the DNA is TGTGCCAGCAGCCAGCCCGGCAGGGGTCTCCCTCCTGATGGCTACACCTTC. Its translation: CASSQPGRGLPPDGYTF. The V call is TRBV4-2, the J call TRBJ1-2, with a possible D match to TRBD1 (6 bases). Germline V lookup: CDR1 LGHNA, CDR2 YNFKEQ. Trimming removed 3 bases from V and 6 bases from J, with 23 bases in between. CDR3 length: 17 residues.

Only one count was recorded for this clone. V gene TRBV5-1 combines with J gene TRBJ1-4, with 7 bases matching TRBD1. The CDR3 has 14 residues. Germline trimming cut 4 bases from V and 7 bases from J; bases unmatched to any gene: 7. Germline values: CDR1 SGHRS, CDR2 YFSETQ. The CDR3 here is CASSTGAGREKLFF. Here the CDR3 DNA reads TGCGCCAGCAGCACAGGGGCAGGCCGTGAAAAACTGTTTTTT.

V gene TRBV5-1 combines with J gene TRBJ1-2, with TRBD1 matching over 10 bases. CDR1 is SGHRS, CDR2 YFSETQ, per germline. Trimming removed 4 bases from V and 4 bases from J; junction bases left unmatched: 7. The CDR3 is made up of 15 amino acids. The CDR3 DNA is TGCGCCAGCAGCCTGGATGGGACAGGGGCCTATGGCTACACCTTC. As protein: CASSLDGTGAYGYTF. The variable domain in full, with the rest retrieved from reference TRBV5-1 and TRBJ1-2, is KAGVTQTPRYLIKTRGQQVTLSCSPISGHRSVSWYQQTPGQGLQFLFEYFSETQRNKGNFPGRFSGRQFSNSRSEMNVSTLELGDSALYLCASSLDGTGAYGYTFGSGTRLTVV.

This chain uses TRBV2 with TRBJ2-1; 13 positions agree with TRBD2. V trimming: 7 bases; J trimming: 6 bases; junction bases outside the gene matches: 9. In germline, CDR1 is SNHLY, CDR2 FYNNEI. CDR3 length equals 16 residues. The CDR3 is CASTGLAGLVRNEQFF. The DNA of the CDR3 is TGTGCCAGCACGGGACTAGCGGGATTAGTGCGCAATGAGCAGTTCTTC.

The V call is TRBV5-8, the J call TRBJ2-3; D possibly corresponds to TRBD2 (6 bases). Per germline, CDR1 SGHTS and CDR2 YDEGEE. Trimming stripped 2 bases from V and 6 bases from J, with 13 bases between. This CDR3 comprises 14 residues. The CDR3 sequence: CASSLSGRGDTQYF. The CDR3 bases are TGTGCCAGCAGCTTATCCGGGAGAGGCGATACGCAGTATTTT.

The chain combines TRBV9 with TRBJ1-3, with D hard to call. Germline V lookup: CDR1 SGDLS, CDR2 YYNGEE. V dropped 0 bases and J dropped 0 bases, with 16 bases sitting between them. The CDR3 consists of 18 residues. CDR3 amino acids: CASSVGAAGSFSGNTIYF. The DNA for the CDR3 is TGTGCCAGCAGCGTAGGGGCCGCAGGCTCCTTCTCTGGAAACACCATATATTTT. Full variable domain (rest looked up from reference TRBV9 and TRBJ1-3): DSGVTQTPKHLITATGQRVTLRCSPRSGDLSVYWYQQSLDQGLQFLIQYYNGEERAKGNILERFSAQQFPDLHSELNLSSLELGDSALYFCASSVGAAGSFSGNTIYFGEGSWLTVV.

J is TRBJ1-3 and V is TRBV5-5, with 7 bases that match TRBD1. Losses at the gene ends were 1 base for V and 15 bases for J; bases not matched to a gene: 13. From germline, CDR1 is SGHKS and CDR2 YYEKEE (reference sequence). This CDR3 region has 14 residues. The CDR3 region has the DNA TGTGCCAGCAGCTTGTATCGCCAGGGGGACATTGGATATTTT. It specifies CASSLYRQGDIGYF.

This clone is labeled as medium-sized. J is TRBJ2-3 and V is TRBV5-1; 9 bases match TRBD2. The CDR3 length is 15 residues. Germline CDR1 and CDR2: SGHRS and YFSETQ. The J segment lost 0 bases and the V segment lost 1 base, leaving 0 bases of the junction unmatched. The DNA of the CDR3 is TGCGCCAGCAGCTTGACTAGCGGGAGCACAGATACGCAGTATTTT. It specifies CASSLTSGSTDTQYF.

The V and J genes are TRBV12-5 and TRBJ1-1; D may be TRBD1 (5 bases). V was shortened by 5 bases and J by 1 base, with 11 bases between the two germline ends. The CDR3 covers 14 residues. Germline CDR1 LGHNT, CDR2 FRNRAP. CDR3 in DNA: TGTGCTAGTGGTCCCGGCGGGGGGAACACTGAAGCTTTCTTT. This encodes CASGPGGGNTEAFF.

The V gene is TRBV6-6, the J gene TRBJ2-1, with 7 bases that match TRBD2. The CDR3 spans 16 residues. V lost 6 bases, J lost 1 base, and 9 bases stayed unmatched. Germline V CDR1 and CDR2: MNHNY, SVGAGI (reference sequence). CDR3 protein: CASSLGGGESYNEQFF. For the CDR3, the DNA is TGTGCCAGCAGCTTGGGCGGGGGTGAGTCCTACAATGAGCAGTTCTTC.

The chain links TRBV7-2 to TRBJ2-3; a possible D gene is TRBD1 (6 bases). The germline V gene encodes CDR1 SGHTA and CDR2 FQGNSA. The ends were cut back, 2 bases at V and 0 bases at J, with 9 bases in the middle. The CDR3 spans 15 residues. The CDR3 loop reads CASSLLQGSTDTQYF. The CDR3 DNA sequence: TGTGCCAGCAGCTTACTACAGGGTAGCACAGATACGCAGTATTTT. The full variable domain, its missing parts supplied by reference TRBV7-2 and TRBJ2-3, is GAGVSQSPSNKVTEKGKDVELRCDPISGHTALYWYRQSLGQGLEFLIYFQGNSAPDKSGLPSDRFSAERTGGSVSTLTIQRTQQEDSAVYLCASSLLQGSTDTQYFGPGTRLTVL.

The chain is built from TRBV5-1 and TRBJ2-1, with 9 bases identical to TRBD1. This CDR3 comprises 15 residues. Germline V lookup: CDR1 SGHRS, CDR2 YFSETQ. The V segment lost 4 bases and the J segment 5 bases; nucleotides outside the gene matches: 7. The CDR3 spells CASSAGQGDNNEQFF. The DNA for the CDR3 is TGCGCCAGCAGCGCGGGACAGGGTGATAACAATGAGCAGTTCTTC.

Many counts were recorded for this clone. The CDR3 coding sequence is TGTGCCTCCTGGGTCCCCCAGGGCACCGGGGAGCTGTTTTTT. Encoded protein: CASWVPQGTGELFF. This chain links TRBV10-3 with TRBJ2-2; D is possibly TRBD1 (5 bases). This CDR3 comprises 14 residues. V was pared by 11 bases and J by 4 bases, with 17 bases between. Germline lookup yields CDR1 ENHRY and CDR2 SYGVKD.

V usage is TRBV9 and J usage is TRBJ1-2, with D possibly being TRBD1 (6 bases). The length of the CDR3 is 13 residues. From germline, CDR1 is SGDLS and CDR2 YYNGEE. Trimming cost V 2 bases and J 3 bases, with 8 bases left between them. The CDR3 loop is CASSVRGDYGYTF. CDR3 nucleotide sequence: TGTGCCAGCAGCGTCAGGGGAGACTATGGCTACACCTTC.

This clone was seen more than once but under ten times. The rearrangement links TRBV18 to TRBJ1-2; D unclear. This CDR3 region has 14 residues. Trimming cost V 0 bases and J 7 bases, with 12 bases left between them. CDR1 and CDR2 (germline): KGHSH, LQKENI. The CDR3 nucleotides are TGTGCCAGCTCACCACCGGTTGGTAAGAGTGGCTACACCTTC. This translates into CASSPPVGKSGYTF. Filled out from reference TRBV18 and TRBJ1-2, the complete variable domain reads NAGVMQNPRHLVRRRGQEARLRCSPMKGHSHVYWYRQLPEEGLKFMVYLQKENIIDESGMPKERFSAEFPKEGPSILRIQQVVRGDSAAYFCASSPPVGKSGYTFGSGTRLTVV.

This chain uses TRBV5-6 with TRBJ1-5; the D is unclear. V lost 0 bases and J 0 bases, leaving 4 bases between the germline ends. The CDR3 runs to 14 residues. The V gene's germline CDR1 is SGHDT and CDR2 YYEEEE. CDR3 nucleotides: TGTGCCAGCAGCTTGGGGCCTAGCAATCAGCCCCAGCATTTT. Translated, it gives CASSLGPSNQPQHF. Based on the CDR3 plus reference TRBV5-6 and TRBJ1-5, the full variable domain is DAGVTQSPTHLIKTRGQQVTLRCSPKSGHDTVSWYQQALGQGPQFIFQYYEEEERQRGNFPDRFSGHQFPNYSSELNVNALLLGDSALYLCASSLGPSNQPQHFGDGTRLSIL.

The chain employs TRBV27 and TRBJ2-5; tentative D call: TRBD1 (6 bases). V lost 6 bases and J 2 bases, leaving 13 bases between the germline ends. The germline CDR1 and CDR2 sequences are MNHEY and SMNVEV (reference sequence). The CDR3 is made up of 14 amino acids. The CDR3 sequence: CASSRKGVQETQYF. DNA of the CDR3: TGTGCCAGCAGCCGAAAGGGGGTGCAAGAGACCCAGTACTTC.

The V gene is TRBV2, the J gene TRBJ2-5, with no clear D. The CDR3 runs 14 residues. Germline CDR1 reads SNHLY; CDR2 reads FYNNEI. Deletions cut 1 base from V and 4 bases from J, with 10 bases between. The chain's CDR3 is CASSEVVTVETQYF. The CDR3 coding sequence is TGTGCCAGCAGTGAAGTGGTTACAGTAGAGACCCAGTACTTC.

The chain has TRBV19 and TRBJ1-5, with D unresolved. V lost 4 bases to trimming and J lost 6 bases, with 13 bases between them. This CDR3 spans 14 amino acids. Germline CDR1 LNHDA, CDR2 SQIVND (reference sequence). For the CDR3, the DNA is TGTGCCAGTAGTACGGGAGGGTGGGGTCAGCCCCAGCATTTT. Its translation: CASSTGGWGQPQHF.

The chain couples TRBV27 to TRBJ2-3; D may be TRBD2 (5 bases). In germline, CDR1 is MNHEY, CDR2 SMNVEV (reference sequence). Trimming cost V 3 bases and J 3 bases, with 13 bases left between them. The CDR3 is 15 amino acids. The CDR3 nucleotides are TGTGCCAGCAGTTTGAGGCGGGTGGGGACAGATACGCAGTATTTT. It codes for CASSLRRVGTDTQYF.

V and J are TRBV7-8 and TRBJ2-7, with a tentative D call TRBD1 (6 bases). This CDR3 has 13 residues. Germline V gene sequence: CDR1 SGHVS, CDR2 FQNEAQ. Trimming took off 5 bases at V and 3 bases at J, with 11 bases between the two ends. DNA for the CDR3: TGTGCCAGCAGCCGGGACACCCTCTACGAGCAGTACTTC. It codes for CASSRDTLYEQYF.

The chain has TRBV6-5 and TRBJ1-1; 9 nucleotides align to TRBD1. CDR1 and CDR2 (germline): MNHEY, SVGAGI. The V gene end was trimmed by 5 bases and the J gene end by 6 bases; junction bases not matched to a gene: 7. The CDR3 is made up of 14 amino acids. CDR3 DNA: TGTGCCAGCAGTCCCAGGACAGGGGCCTCTGAAGCTTTCTTT. Residues: CASSPRTGASEAFF.

This chain links TRBV4-2 with TRBJ1-1; 8 bases are shared with TRBD1. The CDR3 spans 15 residues. Germline V gives CDR1 LGHNA, CDR2 YNFKEQ. V lost 2 bases, J lost 4 bases, and 6 bases stayed unmatched. The CDR3 DNA reads as TGTGCCAGCAGCCAACCCGATACAGGGGGCACTGAAGCTTTCTTT. This translates into CASSQPDTGGTEAFF.

This rearrangement joins TRBV11-1 to TRBJ2-3; D is unclear. The CDR3 sequence is 15 residues long. Trimming pared 5 bases from V and 2 bases from J, leaving 14 bases between. The germline gives CDR1 SGHAT, CDR2 FQDESV (reference sequence). The CDR3 nucleotides are TGTGCCAGCAGCCCACGCAGTTCGAACACAGATACGCAGTATTTT. Translated, it gives CASSPRSSNTDTQYF.